The 4 T cell receptor beta chains below all came from one sample that was sequenced in a study of molecular identifiers for immune sequencing clone quantification. In TCRdb, the PCR reads were re-called with MiXCR into one record per CDR3 protein. The sample lists approximately 670,000 distinct CDR3 sequences, around 20% occurring once. The specimen sequenced was naive CD8+ T cells from blood, with Jurkat cell RNA spiked in. Subset denoted: FACS-sorted CD8+CD4-CCR7+CD45RA+ naive T cells. The receptors were gathered from a human donor in good health. Some libraries in this study had Jurkat cell RNA spiked in.

Note on this clonotype: This may be a read error, as it is one base from a much larger clone. The gene calls are TRBV3-1 and TRBJ1-4; D gene unclear. The CDR3 is 13 residues long. Germline lookup yields CDR1 LGHDT and CDR2 YNNKEL (reference sequence). The CDR3 DNA reads TGTGCCAGCAGCCTGTCCTATAATGAAAAACTGCTTTTT. Translated: CASSLSYNEKLLF.

On this clonotype: This may be a read error: a much more frequent sequence differs by one nucleotide. The chain joins TRBV30 to TRBJ2-7; D is perhaps TRBD1 (6 bases). In germline, CDR1 is GTSNPN, CDR2 SVGIG (reference sequence). This CDR3 has 15 amino acids. V dropped 5 bases and J dropped 4 bases, with 21 bases sitting between them. The CDR3 loop is CAWDHGIKGVYEQYF. In DNA form, the CDR3 reads TGTGCCTGGGATCACGGAATCAAGGGGGTTTACGAGCAGTACTTC.

This clonotype was observed many times. The CDR3 loop is CAIPGTSGNTGELFF. CDR3 DNA: TGTGCCATCCCCGGGACTAGCGGAAACACCGGGGAGCTGTTTTTT. The V call is TRBV10-3, the J call TRBJ2-2; 11 bases align to TRBD2. V lost 8 bases to trimming and J lost 2 bases; unmatched junction nucleotides: 4. This CDR3 is 15 amino acids long. The germline CDR1 and CDR2 sequences are ENHRY and SYGVKD.

On this clonotype itself: A read error is possible here, since a much larger clone lies one base away. The rearrangement joins TRBV27 to TRBJ2-7, with D possibly matching TRBD2 (5 bases). Germline CDR1 is MNHEY and CDR2 is SMNVEV (reference sequence). The length of the CDR3 is 16 residues. V was pared by 9 bases and J by 3 bases, with 24 bases between. DNA for the CDR3: TGTGCCAGTCCAATGGCTCGAATCGAGGGCGACTACGAGCAGTACTTC. Its translation: CASPMARIEGDYEQYF.